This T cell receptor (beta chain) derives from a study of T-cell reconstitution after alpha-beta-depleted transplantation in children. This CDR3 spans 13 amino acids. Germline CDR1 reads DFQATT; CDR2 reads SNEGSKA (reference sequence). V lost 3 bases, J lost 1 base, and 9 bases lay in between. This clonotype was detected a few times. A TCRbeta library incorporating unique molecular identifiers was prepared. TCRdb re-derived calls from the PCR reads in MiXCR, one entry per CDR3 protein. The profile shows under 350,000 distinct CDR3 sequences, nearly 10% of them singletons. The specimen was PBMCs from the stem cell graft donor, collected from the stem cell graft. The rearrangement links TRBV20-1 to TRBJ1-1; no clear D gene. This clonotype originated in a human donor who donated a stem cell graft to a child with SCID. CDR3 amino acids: CSASSVENTEAFF. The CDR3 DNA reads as TGCAGTGCTAGTAGTGTGGAGAACACTGAAGCTTTCTTT.